The 7 T cell receptor beta chains in this list originate from one sample, sequenced in a study of T cell changes during pregnancy in multiple sclerosis. Generated by immunoSEQ multiplex PCR, the TCRdb table keeps only in-frame clones and is missing some. The sample records about 43,000 clones, about 90% being singletons. Here the sequenced sample was peripheral blood, taken in the second trimester of pregnancy. The receptors come from a female donor in good health, enrolled as a control in a pregnancy study.

The gene calls are TRBV9 and TRBJ1-3; weak D call: TRBD1 (6 bases). The V gene's germline CDR1 is SGDLS and CDR2 YYNGEE. The CDR3 has 14 residues. V was shortened by 0 bases and J by 11 bases, with 15 bases between the two germline ends. CDR3 loop: CASSVVAGEGAIYF. CDR3 DNA sequence: TGTGCCAGCAGCGTAGTGGCAGGGGAAGGCGCCATATATTTT.

The rearrangement links TRBV5-1 to TRBJ1-2; D ambiguous. The CDR3 has 15 amino acids. Germline loops: CDR1 SGHRS, CDR2 YFSETQ. The ends were cut back, 0 bases at V and 0 bases at J, with 9 bases in the middle. The DNA of the CDR3 is TGCGCCAGCAGCTTGGAGGCGGGCACTAACTATGGCTACACCTTC. As protein: CASSLEAGTNYGYTF. Looking up the rest from reference TRBV5-1 and TRBJ1-2 gives the full variable domain: KAGVTQTPRYLIKTRGQQVTLSCSPISGHRSVSWYQQTPGQGLQFLFEYFSETQRNKGNFPGRFSGRQFSNSRSEMNVSTLELGDSALYLCASSLEAGTNYGYTFGSGTRLTVV.

This clone appeared a single time. The chain is built from TRBV2 and TRBJ1-5, with no clear D. Germline assignment: CDR1 SNHLY and CDR2 FYNNEI. CDR3 size: 17 residues. V lost 4 bases, J lost 2 bases, and 18 bases lay in between. The DNA for the CDR3 is TGTGCCAGCAGTGTCGGGCAGTCGTCGCGGGGCAATCAGCCCCAGCATTTT. It encodes CASSVGQSSRGNQPQHF.

V usage is TRBV6-6 and J usage is TRBJ2-7; tentatively, D is TRBD2 (6 bases). Germline V lookup: CDR1 MNHNY, CDR2 SVGAGI (reference sequence). The CDR3 is 14 amino acids. V dropped 4 bases and J dropped 3 bases, with 13 bases sitting between them. The CDR3 sequence is CASSSGRKDYEQYF. The CDR3 DNA reads TGTGCCAGCAGTTCCGGGAGAAAGGACTACGAGCAGTACTTC.

This clone has more than one count but fewer than ten. V gene TRBV7-2 combines with J gene TRBJ2-1; a possible D gene is TRBD1 (6 bases). The CDR3 length is 13 residues. The germline gives CDR1 SGHTA, CDR2 FQGNSA. V was cut by 5 bases and J by 9 bases, with 14 bases left in between. The CDR3 DNA is TGTGCCAGCAGCCGCACAGGGAATGGTGAGCAGTTCTTC. It translates to CASSRTGNGEQFF.

CDR3 residues: CASGAGGRPGELFF. The CDR3 DNA follows: TGTGCCAGCGGAGCAGGGGGGCGGCCCGGGGAGCTGTTTTTT. V is TRBV11-3 and J is TRBJ2-2; D may be TRBD1 (7 bases). Trimming removed 8 bases at V and 6 bases at J, with 16 bases between. Germline V gives CDR1 SGHNT, CDR2 YENEEA. The CDR3 spans 14 residues.

The chain is built from TRBV6-1 and TRBJ1-2, with D possibly TRBD1 on 6 matching bases. The V end lost 4 bases, the J end lost 6 bases, and 15 bases lay between the germline ends. This CDR3 contains 14 residues. Germline values: CDR1 MNHNS, CDR2 SASEGT. This CDR3 is CASSATTGKDGYTF. CDR3 coding DNA: TGTGCCAGCAGTGCCACCACAGGGAAGGATGGCTACACCTTC.